This T cell receptor beta chain was sequenced for a study of T cells in Graves' hyperthyroidism and ophthalmopathy. Germline CDR1 and CDR2: SGHRS and YFSETQ. This CDR3 region has 13 residues. Using RNA transcripts as the source, TCR beta CDR3 regions were amplified. An initial round of RT-PCR targeting the TCR CDR3 relied on the HTBI primer set. From the multiplex PCR reads, TCRdb called clonotypes with MiXCR, one entry per CDR3 protein. The sample has about 700,000 distinct CDR3 sequences, nearly 45% seen once. A remark on this clonotype: Its matching antigen is unknown. Its ends do not fully match the called genes, so a read error is possible.

Patients were excluded because of uncontrolled infection, other autoimmune disease, pregnancy or lactation. Used for diagnoses were clinical symptoms, serum thyroxine and TRAb, thyroid ultrasound and orbital computed tomography. General study results and limits: Ophthalmopathy prediction by the model preceded onset by a median roughly 6 months. Most expanded thyroid clonotypes above 0.001 also appeared in blood.

The chain has TRBV5-1 and TRBJ1-4, with D uncertain. Sequencing was done on a sample of peripheral blood or thyroid tissue (not recorded which). The clonotype comes from an adult man with Graves' disease, either hyperthyroidism or ophthalmopathy (not recorded which). The chain's CDR3 is CASSGGNLEKLFF. Here the CDR3 DNA reads TGTGCCAGCAGCGGTGGGAATTTAGAAAAACTGTTTTTT.